This TCR beta chain was found in a study of T cell clonotyping in hematopoietic cell transplantation. Findings and caveats of the study: At the given depth, recipient repertoires were over 95% de novo clonotypes.

CDR3 length: 15 residues. Germline V gene lookup returns CDR1 SGHRS and CDR2 YFSETQ. V was shortened by 3 bases and J by 4 bases, with 16 bases between the two germline ends. Points on this clone: Its antigen is undetermined.

The time point was: recipient sample about 28 days before transplant, after cytoreduction. Clones were read by immunoSEQ multiplex PCR, and TCRdb kept only the in-frame ones, dropping some. The sample lists several thousand clones, approximately 79% occurring once. This specimen was peripheral blood mononuclear cells, taken before stem cell transplant. V usage is TRBV5-1 and J usage is TRBJ1-2; tentatively, D is TRBD1 (6 bases). The clonotype was recovered from a man aged 60 to 75 with acute myeloid leukemia. Some clones in this sample may be carry-over from other donors' samples. CDR3 region: CASSSDSEGVYGYTF. For the CDR3, the DNA is TGCGCCAGCAGCTCGGACAGTGAGGGCGTCTATGGCTACACCTTC.